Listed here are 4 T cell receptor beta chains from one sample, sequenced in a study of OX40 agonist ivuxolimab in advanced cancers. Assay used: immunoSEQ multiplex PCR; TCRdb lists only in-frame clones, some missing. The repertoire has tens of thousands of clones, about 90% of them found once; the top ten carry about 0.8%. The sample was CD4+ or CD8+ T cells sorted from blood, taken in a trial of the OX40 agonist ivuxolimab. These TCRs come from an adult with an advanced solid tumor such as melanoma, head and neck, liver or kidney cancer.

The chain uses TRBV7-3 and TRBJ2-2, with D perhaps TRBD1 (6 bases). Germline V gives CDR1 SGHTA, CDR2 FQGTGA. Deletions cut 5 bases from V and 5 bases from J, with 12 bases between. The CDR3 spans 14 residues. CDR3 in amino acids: CASSLQGWTGELFF. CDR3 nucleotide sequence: TGTGCCAGCAGCCTTCAGGGGTGGACCGGGGAGCTGTTTTTT.

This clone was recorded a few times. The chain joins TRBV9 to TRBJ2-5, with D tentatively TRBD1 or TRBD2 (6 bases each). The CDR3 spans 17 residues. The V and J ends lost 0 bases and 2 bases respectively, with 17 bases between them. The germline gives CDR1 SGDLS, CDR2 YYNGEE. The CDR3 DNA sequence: TGTGCCAGCAGCGTAGATTATGGGGGGCTATGGCAAGAGACCCAGTACTTC. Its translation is CASSVDYGGLWQETQYF.

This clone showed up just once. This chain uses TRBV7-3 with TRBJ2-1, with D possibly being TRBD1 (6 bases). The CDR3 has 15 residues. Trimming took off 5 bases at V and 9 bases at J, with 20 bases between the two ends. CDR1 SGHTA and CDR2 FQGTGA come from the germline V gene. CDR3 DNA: TGTGCCAGCAGCCCAAATCCCGGGACATGGCGTGAGCAGTTCTTC. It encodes CASSPNPGTWREQFF.

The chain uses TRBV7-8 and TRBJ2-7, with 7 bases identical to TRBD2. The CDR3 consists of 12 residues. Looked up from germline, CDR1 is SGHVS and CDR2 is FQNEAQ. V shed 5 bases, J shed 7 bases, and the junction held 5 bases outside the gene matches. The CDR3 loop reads CASSKSRGEQYF. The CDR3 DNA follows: TGTGCCAGCAGCAAATCGCGGGGGGAGCAGTACTTC.